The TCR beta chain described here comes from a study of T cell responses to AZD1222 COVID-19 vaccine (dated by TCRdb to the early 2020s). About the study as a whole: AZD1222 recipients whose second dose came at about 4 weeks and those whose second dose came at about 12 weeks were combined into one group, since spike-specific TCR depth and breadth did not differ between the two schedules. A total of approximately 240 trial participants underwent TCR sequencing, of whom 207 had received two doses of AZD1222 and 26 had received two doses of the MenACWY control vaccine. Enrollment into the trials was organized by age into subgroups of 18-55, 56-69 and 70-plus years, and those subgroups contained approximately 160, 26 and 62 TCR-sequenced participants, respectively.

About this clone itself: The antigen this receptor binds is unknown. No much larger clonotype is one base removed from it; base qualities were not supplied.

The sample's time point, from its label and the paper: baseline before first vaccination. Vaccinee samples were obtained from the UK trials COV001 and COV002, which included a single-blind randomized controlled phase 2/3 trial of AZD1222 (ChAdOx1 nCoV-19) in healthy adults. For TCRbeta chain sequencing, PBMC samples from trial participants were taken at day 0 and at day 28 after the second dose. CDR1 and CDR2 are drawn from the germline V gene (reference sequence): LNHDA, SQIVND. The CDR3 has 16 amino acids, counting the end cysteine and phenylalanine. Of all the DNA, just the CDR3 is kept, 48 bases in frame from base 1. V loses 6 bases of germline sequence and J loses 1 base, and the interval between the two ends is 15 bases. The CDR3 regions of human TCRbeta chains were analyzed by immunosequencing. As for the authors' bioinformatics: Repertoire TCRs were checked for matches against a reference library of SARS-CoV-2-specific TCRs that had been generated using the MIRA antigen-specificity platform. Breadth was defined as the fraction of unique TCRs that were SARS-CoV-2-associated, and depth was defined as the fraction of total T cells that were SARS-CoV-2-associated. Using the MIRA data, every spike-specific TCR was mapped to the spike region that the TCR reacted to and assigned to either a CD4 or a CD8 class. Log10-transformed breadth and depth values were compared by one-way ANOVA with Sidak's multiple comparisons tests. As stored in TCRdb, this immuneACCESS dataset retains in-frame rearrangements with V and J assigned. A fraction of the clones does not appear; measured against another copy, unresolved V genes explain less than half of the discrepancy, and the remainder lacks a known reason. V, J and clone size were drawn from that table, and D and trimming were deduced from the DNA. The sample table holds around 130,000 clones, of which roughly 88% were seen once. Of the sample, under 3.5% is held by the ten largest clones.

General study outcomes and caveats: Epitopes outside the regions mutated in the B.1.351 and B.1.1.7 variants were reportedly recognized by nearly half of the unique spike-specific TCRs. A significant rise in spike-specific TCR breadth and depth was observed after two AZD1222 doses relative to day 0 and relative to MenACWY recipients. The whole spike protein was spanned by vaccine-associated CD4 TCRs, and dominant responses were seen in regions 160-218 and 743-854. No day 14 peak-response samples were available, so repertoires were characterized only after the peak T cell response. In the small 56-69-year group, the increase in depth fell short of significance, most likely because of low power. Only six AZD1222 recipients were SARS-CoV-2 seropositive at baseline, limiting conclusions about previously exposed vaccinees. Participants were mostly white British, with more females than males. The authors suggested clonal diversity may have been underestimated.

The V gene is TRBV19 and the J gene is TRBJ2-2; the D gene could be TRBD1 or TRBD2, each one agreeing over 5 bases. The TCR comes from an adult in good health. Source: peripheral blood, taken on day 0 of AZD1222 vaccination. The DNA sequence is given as TGTGCCAGTAGAGGGTGGGGGAGCAGGAACACCGGGGAGCTGTTTTTT. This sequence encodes CASRGWGSRNTGELFF.